This is a list of T cell receptor beta chains from one sample in a study of blood T cells in healthy people across ages. Via MiXCR, TCRdb re-called the 5' RACE reads, giving one row per CDR3 protein. Among about 640,000 distinct CDR3 sequences listed, 40% to 45% were seen once. Sequences were obtained from blood. These receptors all come from a man older than 75 in good health. Both conserved end residues are part of each CDR3. A D gene is named only where the DNA matches it firmly. Expanded clones are given a class, and other clones once, few, many or no size at all.

clone size: -
D gene: -
V gene: TRBV6-2/TRBV6-3
J gene: TRBJ2-7
CDR3 DNA: TGTGCCAGCAGTTTCAGAACAGGGCCAACTTCCTACGAGCAGTACTTC
CDR3 protein: CASSFRTGPTSYEQYF

clone size: many
D gene: -
V gene: TRBV5-1
J gene: TRBJ2-7
CDR3 DNA: TGTGCCAGCAGCTCCTCCAGCTACGAGCAGTACTTC
CDR3 protein: CASSSSSYEQYF

clone size: many
D gene: TRBD2
V gene: TRBV3-1
J gene: TRBJ2-7
CDR3 DNA: TGTGCCAGCAGCCAGGCCCCGGGGGGGACCGAGCAGTACTTC
CDR3 protein: CASSQAPGGTEQYF

clone size: -
D gene: -
V gene: TRBV11-3
J gene: TRBJ2-1
CDR3 DNA: TGTGCCAGCAGCCCCCAGGGACTGATTCCCTACAATGAGCAGTTCTTC
CDR3 protein: CASSPQGLIPYNEQFF

clone size: few
D gene: TRBD1
V gene: TRBV29-1
J gene: TRBJ2-7
CDR3 DNA: TGCAGCGGGGGGGACAGGGTCGGGGAGCAGTACTTC
CDR3 protein: CSGGDRVGEQYF

clone size: few
D gene: TRBD1
V gene: TRBV27
J gene: TRBJ2-5
CDR3 DNA: TGTGCCAGCAGTTTGGGGACAGGGCTATTGGAGACCCAGTACTTC
CDR3 protein: CASSLGTGLLETQYF

clone size: -
D gene: TRBD1
V gene: TRBV7-9
J gene: TRBJ2-5
CDR3 DNA: TGTGCCAGCAGCTTAGCGCAGGGGGTAGAGACCCAGTACTTC
CDR3 protein: CASSLAQGVETQYF

clone size: -
D gene: -
V gene: TRBV6-2/TRBV6-3
J gene: TRBJ1-2
CDR3 DNA: TGTGCCAGCACCGGATGGGGGTCCAACTATGGCTACACCTTC
CDR3 protein: CASTGWGSNYGYTF

clone size: -
D gene: -
V gene: TRBV27
J gene: TRBJ2-1
CDR3 DNA: TGTGCCAGCAGCAAACGCGGGACAGCCAGCTCCGACAATGAGCAGTTCTTC
CDR3 protein: CASSKRGTASSDNEQFF

clone size: few
D gene: TRBD1
V gene: TRBV29-1
J gene: TRBJ2-5
CDR3 DNA: TGCAGCGTTAAAGGGGGCTGGGAGACCCAGTACTTC
CDR3 protein: CSVKGGWETQYF

clone size: -
D gene: -
V gene: TRBV12-3/TRBV12-4
J gene: TRBJ1-1
CDR3 DNA: TGTGCCAGCAGGTCAGCGACTCTGAACACTGAAGCTTTCTTT
CDR3 protein: CASRSATLNTEAFF

clone size: many
D gene: TRBD2
V gene: TRBV7-2
J gene: TRBJ2-1
CDR3 DNA: TGTGCCAGCAGCTCCGCAGGACTAGCGGGCCATGAGCAGTTCTTC
CDR3 protein: CASSSAGLAGHEQFF

clone size: -
D gene: -
V gene: TRBV20-1
J gene: TRBJ2-3
CDR3 DNA: TGCAGTGCTACACAGGGAAGCACAGATACGCAGTATTTT
CDR3 protein: CSATQGSTDTQYF

clone size: once
D gene: TRBD2
V gene: TRBV29-1
J gene: TRBJ2-3
CDR3 DNA: TGCAGCGTTACACCGCGGACTAGCGGAACAGATACGCAGTATTTT
CDR3 protein: CSVTPRTSGTDTQYF

clone size: few
D gene: -
V gene: TRBV27
J gene: TRBJ2-1
CDR3 DNA: TGTGCCAGCAGTTTATCGTTAGCGGTGTTCAATGAGCAGTTCTTC
CDR3 protein: CASSLSLAVFNEQFF

clone size: -
D gene: -
V gene: TRBV6-1
J gene: TRBJ2-1
CDR3 DNA: TGTGCCAGCAGACAGAGGGGGGGTTCCTACGAGCAGTTCTTC
CDR3 protein: CASRQRGGSYEQFF

clone size: -
D gene: -
V gene: TRBV7-2
J gene: TRBJ2-6
CDR3 DNA: TGTGCCAGTAGCTTGACCCCCTCTGGGGCCAACGTCCCGACTTTC
CDR3 protein: CASSLTPSGANVPTF

clone size: -
D gene: -
V gene: TRBV20-1
J gene: TRBJ2-2
CDR3 DNA: TGCAGTGCTAGATTTCGGACCGGGGAGCTGTTTTTT
CDR3 protein: CSARFRTGELFF

clone size: -
D gene: TRBD2
V gene: TRBV15
J gene: TRBJ2-7
CDR3 DNA: TGTGCCACCAGCAGAGTAGCGGGAGGTGGGTACAATGAGCAGTACTTC
CDR3 protein: CATSRVAGGGYNEQYF

clone size: many
D gene: -
V gene: TRBV27
J gene: TRBJ2-1
CDR3 DNA: TGTGCCAGCAGACCCGCAGATTACAATGAGCAGTTCTTC
CDR3 protein: CASRPADYNEQFF

clone size: -
D gene: -
V gene: TRBV6-6
J gene: TRBJ2-3
CDR3 DNA: TGTGCCAGCAGTGCTTACACTAGCACAGATACGCAGTATTTT
CDR3 protein: CASSAYTSTDTQYF

clone size: -
D gene: -
V gene: TRBV6-1
J gene: TRBJ2-5
CDR3 DNA: TGTGACGGCAGTCGACGCCCTTCTGAGATCCAAGAGACCCAGTACTTC
CDR3 protein: CDGSRRPSEIQETQYF

clone size: few
D gene: -
V gene: TRBV6-6
J gene: TRBJ1-4
CDR3 DNA: TGTGCCAGCAGCCGCCCCCCAGAAAAACTGTTTTTT
CDR3 protein: CASSRPPEKLFF

clone size: -
D gene: -
V gene: TRBV6-6
J gene: TRBJ1-5
CDR3 DNA: TGTGCCAGCAGTTACTTTGGCGACGGGCAGCCCCAGCATTTT
CDR3 protein: CASSYFGDGQPQHF

clone size: -
D gene: -
V gene: TRBV6-2/TRBV6-3
J gene: TRBJ1-5
CDR3 DNA: TGTGCCAGCTCCCTACGCAGGGGAACTAGCAATCAGCCCCAGCATTTT
CDR3 protein: CASSLRRGTSNQPQHF

clone size: few
D gene: TRBD2
V gene: TRBV7-2
J gene: TRBJ2-1
CDR3 DNA: TGTGCCAGCAGCTTGGCGCTAGCGGGGGATGAGCAGTTCTTC
CDR3 protein: CASSLALAGDEQFF